The 24 T cell receptor beta chains below all came from one sample that was sequenced in a study of CD8+CD57+ T cells in acquired aplastic anemia. It was genomic DNA that served as the template for profiling TCR beta VDJ and CDR3. From the reads, TCRdb called clonotypes with MiXCR, one entry per CDR3 protein. This repertoire shows around 500,000 distinct CDR3 sequences, around 33% found once; its top ten account for 0.8% to 0.85%. The patients chosen for sequencing had shown expansion of CD8+CD57+ cells (detected by flow cytometry). Sequenced material: sorted CD4+, CD8+, or CD8+CD57+ T cells (not recorded which) from PBMCs. These receptor sequences come from a human donor with aplastic anemia.

The chain carries TRBV3-1 and TRBJ2-7; D ambiguous. CDR3 length: 19 residues. Per the germline V gene, CDR1 is LGHDT and CDR2 is YNNKEL (reference sequence). V dropped 2 bases and J dropped 2 bases, with 25 bases sitting between them. The CDR3 nucleotides are TGTGCCAGCAGCCAACCAACCAAATTCGGGCAGACACCTCCCTACGAGCAGTACTTC. This gives the protein CASSQPTKFGQTPPYEQYF.

This clonotype was counted a few times. The genes are TRBV11-2 and TRBJ2-5, with 8 bases lining up with TRBD1. V lost 0 bases and J lost 3; bases outside the gene matches: 15. The CDR3 has 19 residues. Germline V gene data show CDR1 as SGHAT and CDR2 as FQNNGV. DNA for the CDR3: TGTGCCAGCAGCTTAGATCAACATCTCGGCAGGGGGCGGGAAGAGACCCAGTACTTC. Its protein is CASSLDQHLGRGREETQYF.

The table lists this clonotype with a few counts. The V gene is TRBV30, the J gene TRBJ1-5; D gene uncertain. V lost 0 bases, J lost 0 bases, and 9 bases lay in between. The CDR3 length is 15 residues. CDR1 and CDR2 (germline): GTSNPN, SVGIG (reference sequence). CDR3 sequence reads: CAWSVGDNSNQPQHF. In DNA form, the CDR3 reads TGTGCCTGGAGTGTAGGAGACAATAGCAATCAGCCCCAGCATTTT. The full variable domain, in which reference TRBV30 and TRBJ1-5 provide the parts outside the CDR3, is SQTIHQWPATLVQPVGSPLSLECTVEGTSNPNLYWYRQAAGRGLQLLFYSVGIGQISSEVPQNLSASRPQDRQFILSSKKLLLSDSGFYLCAWSVGDNSNQPQHFGDGTRLSIL.

This clonotype was recorded at least ten times. The chain links TRBV29-1 to TRBJ1-4; 9 bases are shared with TRBD1. V trimming: 1 base; J trimming: 5 bases; junction bases outside the gene matches: 2. The germline V gene has CDR1 SQVTM and CDR2 ANQGSEA. The CDR3 spans 14 residues. The CDR3 loop is CSVEAGTGNEKLFF. CDR3 DNA sequence: TGCAGCGTTGAAGCCGGGACAGGGAATGAAAAACTGTTTTTT.

The rearrangement links TRBV20-1 to TRBJ1-3; D is undetermined. The CDR3 sequence is 12 residues long. Trimming took off 3 bases at V and 4 bases at J, with 7 bases between the two ends. Germline values: CDR1 DFQATT, CDR2 SNEGSKA (reference sequence). Here the CDR3 DNA reads TGCAGTGCTAGTACATCAGGAAACACCATATATTTT. It specifies CSASTSGNTIYF.

This clonotype was counted a few times. This sequence may be a read error, since a much larger clone differs from it by one base. This chain joins TRBV19 and TRBJ1-3, with D maybe TRBD1 (5 bases). This CDR3 is built from 15 residues. CDR1 LNHDA and CDR2 SQIVND come from the germline V gene (reference sequence). Written as DNA, the CDR3 is TGTGCCTGTAGTATCAGGGACTTATCCGGAAACACCATATATTTT. Amino acid sequence: CACSIRDLSGNTIYF.

The chain uses TRBV12-3 or TRBV12-4 and TRBJ2-2; tentatively, D is TRBD2 (6 bases). Trimming removed 3 bases from V and 4 bases from J, with 12 bases in between. The CDR3 is 15 amino acids. The CDR3 nucleotides are TGTGCCAGCAGTTTTGTTCGGGGAGGCACCGGGGAGCTGTTTTTT. Amino acids: CASSFVRGGTGELFF.

V usage is TRBV30 and J usage is TRBJ1-1; D possibly corresponds to TRBD1 (5 bases). CDR1 and CDR2 (germline): GTSNPN, SVGIG (reference sequence). The CDR3 is made up of 15 amino acids. V was clipped by 1 base and J by 5 bases, with 17 bases between them. The CDR3: CAWSEEGLVRTEAFF. CDR3 DNA sequence: TGTGCCTGGAGTGAGGAGGGGCTCGTTAGGACTGAAGCTTTCTTT.

This clonotype has only one observation. The V and J genes are TRBV13 and TRBJ2-7; D possibly corresponds to TRBD1 (6 bases). Trimming took 8 bases from V and 3 from J, leaving 11 bases between them. The CDR3 consists of 12 residues. The germline gives CDR1 PRHDT, CDR2 FYEKMQ (reference sequence). For the CDR3, the DNA is TGTGCCAGCCGGGACAAAAACTACGAGCAGTACTTC. The encoded protein is CASRDKNYEQYF.

V usage is TRBV4-3 and J usage is TRBJ2-7; D is unclear. Germline V lookup: CDR1 LGHNA, CDR2 YSLEER. Trimming shortened V by 0 bases and J by 3 bases, and 9 bases separated the two germline ends. The CDR3 is made up of 14 amino acids. CDR3 nucleotides: TGCGCCAGCAGCCAAGATTCGGTGTTCTACGAGCAGTACTTC. It is translated as CASSQDSVFYEQYF.

In its sample, this clonotype was seen many times. The V gene is TRBV7-6, the J gene TRBJ1-2, with no clear D. Germline values: CDR1 SGHVS, CDR2 FNYEAQ. The CDR3 is made up of 15 amino acids. V lost 5 bases and J lost 0, with 13 bases in between. The CDR3 coding sequence is TGTGCCAGCAGCCCCTTGCCAGGAACTAACTATGGCTACACCTTC. As protein: CASSPLPGTNYGYTF.

This clonotype was found many times. V gene TRBV15 combines with J gene TRBJ1-2; TRBD1 agrees at 7 bases. Germline CDR1 reads LNHNV; CDR2 reads YYDKDF (reference sequence). The CDR3 covers 14 residues. The V and J ends lost 2 bases and 8 bases, in that order; junction bases with no gene match: 8. The DNA for the CDR3 is TGTGCCACCAGCAGACTCCGACAGGGTGAGGGCTACACCTTC. Its protein is CATSRLRQGEGYTF.

The chain couples TRBV20-1 to TRBJ1-6, with no clear D. The CDR3 contains 8 residues. The ends were cut back, 5 bases at V and 13 bases at J, with 3 bases in the middle. Germline V gene lookup returns CDR1 DFQATT and CDR2 SNEGSKA (reference sequence). The CDR3 region is CSAPPLHF. CDR3 nucleotides: TGCAGTGCTCCGCCCCTCCACTTT.

This chain uses TRBV30 with TRBJ1-1; possibly TRBD1 for D (6 bases). CDR1 is GTSNPN and CDR2 is SVGIG in the germline V gene (reference sequence). V was pared by 1 base and J by 0 bases, with 12 bases between. The CDR3 contains 15 residues. The CDR3 here is CAWSGKDRMNTEAFF. The CDR3 DNA follows: TGTGCCTGGAGTGGAAAGGACAGAATGAACACTGAAGCTTTCTTT.

As to this clonotype: A much more abundant neighbour one base away suggests this may be a read error. This chain links TRBV7-9 with TRBJ2-5, with D perhaps TRBD1 (5 bases). CDR1 SEHNR and CDR2 FQNEAQ come from the germline V gene (reference sequence). The V end lost 4 bases, the J end lost 2 bases, and 8 bases lay between the germline ends. The CDR3 spans 13 residues. CDR3 sequence: CASSYDRQETQYF. The CDR3 coding sequence is TGTGCCAGCAGCTACGACAGACAAGAGACCCAGTACTTC.

The table lists this clonotype with many counts. The rearrangement links TRBV9 to TRBJ1-2, with TRBD1 matching over 8 bases. The CDR3 has 15 amino acids. Germline V CDR1 and CDR2: SGDLS, YYNGEE. Trimming took 0 bases from V and 8 from J; bases not matched to a gene: 9. CDR3 in DNA: TGTGCCAGCAGCGTAGACGGGACAGGAACGCGAGGCTACACCTTC. Its protein product is CASSVDGTGTRGYTF.

V gene TRBV10-2 combines with J gene TRBJ2-3; 8 bases map to TRBD2. The trim removed 4 bases at V and 1 base at J, leaving 4 bases unmatched. CDR3 length: 15 amino acids. The germline CDR1 and CDR2 sequences are WSHSY and SAAADI. Here the CDR3 DNA reads TGCGCCAGCAGTGTTAGCGGGACGGGCACAGATACGCAGTATTTT. Its protein product is CASSVSGTGTDTQYF.

This clonotype was observed at least ten times. The chain joins TRBV19 to TRBJ2-5; 8 bases map to TRBD1. Trimming cost V 5 bases and J 5 bases; bases outside gene matches: 4. CDR1 and CDR2 (germline): LNHDA, SQIVND (reference sequence). This CDR3 comprises 13 residues. This CDR3 is CASSVQGVETQYF. The DNA for the CDR3 is TGTGCCAGTAGTGTACAGGGGGTCGAGACCCAGTACTTC.

The genes are TRBV12-3 or TRBV12-4 and TRBJ1-2, with D possibly TRBD1 on 5 matching bases. This CDR3 contains 14 residues. V shed 3 bases and J shed 4 bases, with 12 bases lying between them. CDR3 coding DNA: TGTGCCAGCAGTTTCGGACGGACACCCTATGGCTACACCTTC. Amino acid sequence: CASSFGRTPYGYTF.

The V call is TRBV7-3, the J call TRBJ1-2; D uncertain. Germline CDR1 SGHTA, CDR2 FQGTGA. The CDR3 consists of 15 residues. The V and J ends lost 5 bases and 0 bases respectively, with 13 bases between them. CDR3 in DNA: TGTGCCAGCAGCATTCGGCTCTCTTCTAACTATGGCTACACCTTC. Encoded protein: CASSIRLSSNYGYTF.

V gene TRBV15 combines with J gene TRBJ2-7; D unclear. With 9 bases removed from V and 3 bases from J, the gap between germline ends came to 9 bases. This CDR3 contains 11 residues. Germline CDR1 is LNHNV and CDR2 is YYDKDF (reference sequence). As DNA, the CDR3 is TGTGCCACGCGGCCGGTCTACGAGCAGTACTTC. Its translation is CATRPVYEQYF.

The CDR3 spells CASRQFRYSPLHF. CDR3 nucleotide sequence: TGTGCCAGCCGACAGTTCCGCTATTCACCCCTCCACTTT. This rearrangement joins TRBV25-1 to TRBJ1-6, with a tentative D call TRBD1 (5 bases). Germline CDR1 MGHDK, CDR2 SYGVNS. V was trimmed by 8 bases and J by 8 bases, leaving 13 bases between them. CDR3 length equals 13 residues.

The V gene is TRBV7-3, the J gene TRBJ2-1, with TRBD1 identical over 9 bases. CDR1 and CDR2 from the germline V gene are SGHTA and FQGTGA. The length of the CDR3 is 13 residues. V lost 1 base and J lost 12; bases outside the gene matches: 4. The CDR3 protein is CASSLKGTGWQFF. CDR3 DNA sequence: TGTGCCAGCAGCTTAAAGGGGACAGGGTGGCAGTTCTTC.

The chain is built from TRBV15 and TRBJ1-6; possible D gene TRBD1, 5 bases. This CDR3 spans 13 amino acids. The germline V gene has CDR1 LNHNV and CDR2 YYDKDF (reference sequence). Deletions cut 4 bases from V and 9 bases from J, with 10 bases between. The CDR3 DNA is TGTGCCACCAGCACAGGGTTTGGTTCACCCCTCCACTTT. Its protein is CATSTGFGSPLHF.